The rows below give T cell receptor beta chains drawn from one sample of a study of shared clonotypes between healthy human individuals. Assay: immunoSEQ multiplex PCR; the TCRdb copy retains only in-frame clones and omits some. The table has approximately 1,000,000 clones, 70% to 80% seen once; the top ten hold 0.89%. Sequenced material: memory CD4+ T cells from PBMCs. All receptors derive from a man aged 18 to 29 in good health. Some clones in this sample may be carry-over from other donors' samples. Both conserved end residues are part of each CDR3. The D gene is left open where the match is weak. The size field is filled for only some rows; it gives once, few, many or a size class.

D: TRBD1; length: 14; V: TRBV11-2; J: TRBJ1-2; size: NA; DNA: TGTGCCAGCAGCTTAGGCAGGGGGAACTATGGCTACACCTTC; CDR3: CASSLGRGNYGYTF
D: NA; length: 13; V: TRBV6-5; J: TRBJ1-2; size: NA; DNA: TGTGCCAGCAGTTACAGTTTTAACTATGGCTACACCTTC; CDR3: CASSYSFNYGYTF
D: NA; length: 15; V: TRBV4-2; J: TRBJ2-1; size: once; DNA: TGTGCCAGCAGCCTTCAAAAACAGGGAGGCAATGAGCAGTTCTTC; CDR3: CASSLQKQGGNEQFF
D: NA; length: 15; V: TRBV5-4; J: TRBJ1-3; size: few; DNA: TGTGCCAGCAGCTTGGGGAACAGGGATGGAAACACCATATATTTT; CDR3: CASSLGNRDGNTIYF
D: NA; length: 15; V: TRBV28; J: TRBJ1-5; size: few; DNA: TGTGCCAGCAGCACTTGGGCAGATAGCAATCAGCCCCAGCATTTT; CDR3: CASSTWADSNQPQHF
D: NA; length: 13; V: TRBV11-1; J: TRBJ2-1; size: once; DNA: TGTGCCAGCAGCTTGGGCGGGATGGGTGAGCAGTTCTTC; CDR3: CASSLGGMGEQFF
D: TRBD1; length: 16; V: TRBV7-9; J: TRBJ2-1; size: NA; DNA: TGTGCCAGCAGCTTAGATCTGGGACAGCCCTACAATGAGCAGTTCTTC; CDR3: CASSLDLGQPYNEQFF
D: NA; length: 11; V: TRBV28; J: TRBJ1-4; size: few; DNA: TGTGCCAGCAGTTTAAGTGAAAAACTGTTTTTT; CDR3: CASSLSEKLFF
D: TRBD1; length: 18; V: TRBV5-1; J: TRBJ2-7; size: NA; DNA: TGCGCCAGCAGCTGGAGCACCGTCTACAGGGGGCGGTCCCACGAGCAGTACTTC; CDR3: CASSWSTVYRGRSHEQYF
D: TRBD1; length: 17; V: TRBV28; J: TRBJ1-5; size: NA; DNA: TGTGCCAGCAGTGACAGGGCCCAGACCCTTAGCAATCAGCCCCAGCATTTT; CDR3: CASSDRAQTLSNQPQHF
D: TRBD1; length: 14; V: TRBV4-2; J: TRBJ1-2; size: NA; DNA: TGTGCCAGCAGCCAAGAAGGGACAGGGGAAGGGTACACCTTC; CDR3: CASSQEGTGEGYTF
D: TRBD1; length: 16; V: TRBV4-2; J: TRBJ2-5; size: NA; DNA: TGTGCCAGCAGCCTAGCAGGGGACAGGGCCCAAGAGACCCAGTACTTC; CDR3: CASSLAGDRAQETQYF
D: NA; length: 17; V: TRBV4-3; J: TRBJ1-5; size: NA; DNA: TGCGCCAGCAGCCAAGATATTGGGGGCTGGAGCAATCAGCCCCAGCATTTT; CDR3: CASSQDIGGWSNQPQHF
D: TRBD2; length: 15; V: TRBV7-9; J: TRBJ2-7; size: NA; DNA: TGTGCCAGCAGCTTATCTAGCGGGTTCTCCTACGAGCAGTACTTC; CDR3: CASSLSSGFSYEQYF
D: NA; length: 12; V: TRBV7-2; J: TRBJ2-3; size: few; DNA: TGTGCCAGCAGCCCGATCACAGATACGCAGTATTTT; CDR3: CASSPITDTQYF
D: NA; length: 12; V: TRBV2; J: TRBJ2-7; size: NA; DNA: TGTGCCAGCAGGGTGGTCCTTTACGAGCAGTACTTC; CDR3: CASRVVLYEQYF
D: NA; length: 13; V: TRBV29-1; J: TRBJ2-3; size: once; DNA: TGCAGCGTTGAGGGCCGGAGCCAGTATACGCAGTATTTT; CDR3: CSVEGRSQYTQYF
D: TRBD1; length: 14; V: TRBV9; J: TRBJ1-2; size: NA; DNA: TGTGCCAGCAGCGTACGGTCCAGGGGGGATGGCTACACCTTC; CDR3: CASSVRSRGDGYTF
D: NA; length: 14; V: TRBV9; J: TRBJ2-3; size: NA; DNA: TGTGCCAGCAGCGTCTCATCTAGTCAAGATACGCAGTATTTT; CDR3: CASSVSSSQDTQYF
D: TRBD2; length: 16; V: TRBV5-1; J: TRBJ2-3; size: NA; DNA: TGCGCCAGCAGCTTGAGGCCTAGCGGTAGCACAGATACGCAGTATTTT; CDR3: CASSLRPSGSTDTQYF
D: NA; length: 12; V: TRBV10-3; J: TRBJ2-7; size: NA; DNA: TGTGCCATCAGTTTGACAGAAAACGAGCAGTACTTC; CDR3: CAISLTENEQYF
D: NA; length: 13; V: TRBV28; J: TRBJ2-5; size: NA; DNA: TGTGCCAGCAGTCTCGGACAAGGGGAGACCCAGTACTTC; CDR3: CASSLGQGETQYF
D: NA; length: 13; V: TRBV29-1; J: TRBJ1-6; size: many; DNA: TGCAGCGTTGGCGGGGGGGACGATTCACCCCTCCACTTT; CDR3: CSVGGGDDSPLHF
D: NA; length: 12; V: TRBV29-1; J: TRBJ1-2; size: few; DNA: TGCAGCGCCCCTCTCTTGGGGGATGGCTACACCTTC; CDR3: CSAPLLGDGYTF
D: NA; length: 13; V: TRBV5-1; J: TRBJ2-5; size: NA; DNA: TGCGCCAGCAGCCCCTTAGGGGGAGAGACCCAGTACTTC; CDR3: CASSPLGGETQYF
D: NA; length: 16; V: TRBV7-2; J: TRBJ2-7; size: NA; DNA: TGTGCCAGCAGCTTAGACCCGACAGTGTCCTTCTACGAGCAGTACTTC; CDR3: CASSLDPTVSFYEQYF
D: NA; length: 17; V: TRBV27; J: TRBJ2-3; size: NA; DNA: TGTGCCAGCAGCTCTCCTTCCAGGCGGACTAGCACAGATACGCAGTATTTT; CDR3: CASSSPSRRTSTDTQYF
D: NA; length: 14; V: TRBV11-3; J: TRBJ2-3; size: NA; DNA: TGTGCCAGCAGTCGGTCAGTGGCGACAGATACGCAGTATTTT; CDR3: CASSRSVATDTQYF
D: TRBD2; length: 13; V: TRBV5-1; J: TRBJ2-7; size: few; DNA: TGCGCCAGCAGCACGGGACTAGCGGACGAGCAGTACTTC; CDR3: CASSTGLADEQYF
D: NA; length: 15; V: TRBV7-2; J: TRBJ2-1; size: many; DNA: TGTGCCAGCAGCCTGAGGCGGACCGGACCCAATGAGCAGTTCTTC; CDR3: CASSLRRTGPNEQFF
D: NA; length: 13; V: TRBV7-2; J: TRBJ2-4; size: NA; DNA: TGTGCCAGCAGCCCCCCAAATGTGGACATTCAGTACTTC; CDR3: CASSPPNVDIQYF
D: NA; length: 16; V: TRBV6-6; J: TRBJ2-7; size: NA; DNA: TGTGCCAGCAGTTACTTCGAGCCCAGCTCCCTCAGCGAGCAGTACTTC; CDR3: CASSYFEPSSLSEQYF
D: TRBD2; length: 19; V: TRBV2; J: TRBJ2-1; size: once; DNA: TGTGCCAGCAGTGGCCCGACTAGCGGGAGGGCCATTGTGACCCATGAGCAGTTCTTC; CDR3: CASSGPTSGRAIVTHEQFF
D: TRBD1; length: 15; V: TRBV7-2; J: TRBJ2-7; size: NA; DNA: TGTGCCAGCAGCTATCAAACACAGGGGGCCTACGAGCAGTACTTC; CDR3: CASSYQTQGAYEQYF
D: TRBD2; length: 13; V: TRBV29-1; J: TRBJ2-1; size: once; DNA: TGCAGCGTTCTAGCGGGAGGAGGAAATGAGCAGTTCTTC; CDR3: CSVLAGGGNEQFF
D: NA; length: 14; V: TRBV7-2; J: TRBJ2-7; size: NA; DNA: TGTGCCAGCAGCTTAGTTGCGGGTGGCTACGAGCAGTACTTC; CDR3: CASSLVAGGYEQYF
D: TRBD1; length: 15; V: TRBV28; J: TRBJ1-4; size: few; DNA: TGTGCCAGCAGTTTGGCAGGGGGCGGAAATGAAAAACTGTTTTTT; CDR3: CASSLAGGGNEKLFF
D: NA; length: 14; V: TRBV19; J: TRBJ2-2; size: few; DNA: TGTGCCAGTAGCCCCACAGTGAACACCGGGGAGCTGTTTTTT; CDR3: CASSPTVNTGELFF
D: TRBD2; length: 14; V: TRBV11-2; J: TRBJ2-1; size: NA; DNA: TGTGCCAGCCAAAGGACTAGCGGTTACAATGAGCAGTTCTTC; CDR3: CASQRTSGYNEQFF
D: TRBD1; length: 15; V: TRBV18; J: TRBJ2-2; size: NA; DNA: TGTGCCAGCTCCCCCGGGACAGGAGGCACCGGGGAGCTGTTTTTT; CDR3: CASSPGTGGTGELFF
D: NA; length: 14; V: TRBV10-2; J: TRBJ2-1; size: NA; DNA: TGCGCCAGCAGTCCTGACATAGAATACAATGAGCAGTTCTTC; CDR3: CASSPDIEYNEQFF
D: NA; length: 15; V: TRBV30; J: TRBJ1-6; size: many; DNA: TGTGCCTGGAGTATGGGGGCAGCCTATAATTCACCCCTCCACTTT; CDR3: CAWSMGAAYNSPLHF
D: NA; length: 17; V: TRBV7-3; J: TRBJ2-3; size: NA; DNA: TGTGCCAGCAGCTTATGGACTACCGGGAGCGGCACAGATACGCAGTATTTT; CDR3: CASSLWTTGSGTDTQYF
D: NA; length: 14; V: TRBV5-4; J: TRBJ2-7; size: NA; DNA: TGTGCCAGCAGCTTGGCCCCAACCGGGGTCGAGCAGTACTTC; CDR3: CASSLAPTGVEQYF
D: NA; length: 13; V: TRBV7-9; J: TRBJ1-1; size: NA; DNA: TGTGCCAGCAGCTTGTCAGAGAACAATGAAGCTTTCTTT; CDR3: CASSLSENNEAFF
D: NA; length: 13; V: TRBV7-3; J: TRBJ1-2; size: NA; DNA: TGTGCCAGCAGCCTCGCCGGGTTGTCGGGCTACACCTTC; CDR3: CASSLAGLSGYTF
D: TRBD1; length: 16; V: TRBV7-8; J: TRBJ2-1; size: NA; DNA: TGTGCCAGCAGCTCAACCGCAGGGGGCGTTTTGGGTGAGCAGTTCTTC; CDR3: CASSSTAGGVLGEQFF
D: TRBD1; length: 13; V: TRBV28; J: TRBJ1-1; size: NA; DNA: TGTGCCAGCAGTCCGGGACAGGGTGTCTCAGCTTTCTTT; CDR3: CASSPGQGVSAFF
D: TRBD2; length: 14; V: TRBV5-4; J: TRBJ2-3; size: NA; DNA: TGTGCCAGCAGCTTGAAATCTAGCGGAGATACGCAGTATTTT; CDR3: CASSLKSSGDTQYF
D: TRBD1; length: 16; V: TRBV4-1; J: TRBJ1-4; size: NA; DNA: TGCGCCAGCAGCCGCCAGGACAGGGGGAGAGGTGAAAAACTGTTTTTT; CDR3: CASSRQDRGRGEKLFF
D: NA; length: 13; V: TRBV6-4; J: TRBJ2-5; size: NA; DNA: TGTGCCAGCACCTTCGGGACTTTGGAGACCCAGTACTTC; CDR3: CASTFGTLETQYF
D: NA; length: 13; V: TRBV7-2; J: TRBJ2-5; size: NA; DNA: TGTGCCAGCAGCCCCCGCGACCAAGAGACCCAGTACTTC; CDR3: CASSPRDQETQYF
D: NA; length: 14; V: TRBV30; J: TRBJ1-1; size: NA; DNA: TGTGCCTGGAGTGAAGGCGAGGCGATCACTGAAGCTTTCTTT; CDR3: CAWSEGEAITEAFF
D: NA; length: 16; V: TRBV15; J: TRBJ2-4; size: NA; DNA: TGTGCCACCAGCAGCGGAGGGCCGGCAGGGAGCGGCATTCAGTACTTC; CDR3: CATSSGGPAGSGIQYF
D: NA; length: 16; V: TRBV27; J: TRBJ2-7; size: NA; DNA: TGTGCCAGCAGCTCAATCCTGCAGGTGGGTCCCTACGAGCAGTACTTC; CDR3: CASSSILQVGPYEQYF
D: TRBD2; length: 14; V: TRBV14; J: TRBJ2-1; size: NA; DNA: TGTGCCAGCAGACCGACTAGCGGGAAGAATGAGCAGTTCTTC; CDR3: CASRPTSGKNEQFF
D: TRBD1; length: 15; V: TRBV25-1; J: TRBJ2-3; size: NA; DNA: TGTGCCAGCAGTGGGACAGGGGGCAAGACAGATACGCAGTATTTT; CDR3: CASSGTGGKTDTQYF
D: NA; length: 13; V: TRBV7-6; J: TRBJ1-4; size: NA; DNA: TGTGCCAGCAGCTTAGATGGTCATGAAAAACTGTTTTTT; CDR3: CASSLDGHEKLFF
D: TRBD1; length: 15; V: TRBV19; J: TRBJ2-2; size: NA; DNA: TGTGCCAGTAGTGTCCGGGACAGGGGATTTAGGGAGCTGTTTTTT; CDR3: CASSVRDRGFRELFF
D: TRBD2; length: 15; V: TRBV7-9; J: TRBJ2-1; size: few; DNA: TGTGCCAGCAGCGGATGGACTAGCGGGAGTAATGAGCAGTTCTTC; CDR3: CASSGWTSGSNEQFF